This T cell receptor (beta chain) was documented in a study of CD8 T cells in Susac syndrome. Study conclusions and caveats: The TCR sequencing and HLA analysis in the study involved a relatively small number of individuals, as the study acknowledged.

In germline, CDR1 is DFQATT, CDR2 SNEGSKA (reference sequence). The CDR3 is 16 amino acids. The V gene end was trimmed by 6 bases and the J gene end by 0 bases; junction bases not matched to a gene: 10. RNA totalling about 0.45 to 1 ug underwent reverse transcription with random hexamers. The TCR beta CDR3 was amplified by immunoSEQ multiplex PCR across 54 Vbeta, 13 Jbeta. TCRdb ran MiXCR on the immunoSEQ multiplex PCR reads and lists one entry per CDR3 protein. This sample carries about 430,000 distinct CDR3 sequences, around 85% of them seen once, and the ten largest clones take roughly 0.11%. In the case of this clonotype: What it binds is not known.

Treatment-naive patients with stable or active relapsing-remitting disease served as multiple sclerosis controls. The CD8+ and CD4+ T cells were negatively isolated, with the TEMRA cells enriched by FACS. This clonotype originated in a human donor with multiple sclerosis. The J gene is TRBJ1-3, the V gene TRBV20-1, with TRBD1 identical over 8 bases. Sequencing was done on a sample of CD8+ T cells from PBMCs. The CDR3 spells CSAEKTGASSGNTIYF. The DNA for the CDR3 is TGCAGTGCAGAAAAGACAGGGGCCTCCTCTGGAAACACCATATATTTT.